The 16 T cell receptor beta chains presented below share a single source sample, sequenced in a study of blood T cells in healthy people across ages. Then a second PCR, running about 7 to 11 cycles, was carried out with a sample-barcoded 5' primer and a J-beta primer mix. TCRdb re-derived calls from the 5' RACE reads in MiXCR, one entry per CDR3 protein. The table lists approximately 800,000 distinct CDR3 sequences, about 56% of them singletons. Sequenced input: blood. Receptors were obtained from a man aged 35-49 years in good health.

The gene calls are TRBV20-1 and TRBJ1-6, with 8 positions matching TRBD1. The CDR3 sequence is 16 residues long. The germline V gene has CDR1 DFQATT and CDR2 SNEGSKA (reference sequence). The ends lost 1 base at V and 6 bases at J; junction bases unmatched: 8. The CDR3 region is CSARAPGTGFNSPLHF. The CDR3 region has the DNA TGCAGTGCTAGAGCTCCCGGGACAGGTTTTAATTCACCCCTCCACTTT.

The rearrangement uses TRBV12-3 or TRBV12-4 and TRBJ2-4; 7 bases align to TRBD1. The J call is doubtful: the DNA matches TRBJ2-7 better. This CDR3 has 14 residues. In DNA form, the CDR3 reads TGTGCCAGCAGGCCCACAGGGGCCGCCTACGAGCAGTACTTC. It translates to CASRPTGAAYEQYF.

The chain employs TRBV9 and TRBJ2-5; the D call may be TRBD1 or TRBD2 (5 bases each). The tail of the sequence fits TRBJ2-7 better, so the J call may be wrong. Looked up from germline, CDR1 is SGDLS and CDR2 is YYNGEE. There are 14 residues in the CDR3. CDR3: CASSVGGGLGEQYF. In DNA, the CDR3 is TGTGCCAGCAGCGTAGGTGGGGGTCTCGGCGAGCAGTACTTC.

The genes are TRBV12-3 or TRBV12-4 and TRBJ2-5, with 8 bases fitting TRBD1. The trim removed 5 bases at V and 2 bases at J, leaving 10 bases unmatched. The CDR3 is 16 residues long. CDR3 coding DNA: TGTGCCAGCAGTCCCGACAGGGGCGCATGGCAAGAGACCCAGTACTTC. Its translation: CASSPDRGAWQETQYF.

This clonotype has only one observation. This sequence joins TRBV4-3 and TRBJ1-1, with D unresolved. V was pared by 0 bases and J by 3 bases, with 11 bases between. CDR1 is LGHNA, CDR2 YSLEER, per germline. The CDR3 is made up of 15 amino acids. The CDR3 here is CASSQDSLSYTEAFF. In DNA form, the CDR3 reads TGCGCCAGCAGCCAAGATTCCCTATCTTACACTGAAGCTTTCTTT.

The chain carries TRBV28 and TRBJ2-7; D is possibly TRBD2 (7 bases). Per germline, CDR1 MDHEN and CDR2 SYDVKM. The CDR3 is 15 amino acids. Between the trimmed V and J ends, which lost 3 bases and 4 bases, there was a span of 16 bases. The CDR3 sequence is CASSFTGGGWYEQYF. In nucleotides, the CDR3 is TGTGCCAGCAGTTTTACGGGGGGCGGGTGGTACGAGCAGTACTTC.

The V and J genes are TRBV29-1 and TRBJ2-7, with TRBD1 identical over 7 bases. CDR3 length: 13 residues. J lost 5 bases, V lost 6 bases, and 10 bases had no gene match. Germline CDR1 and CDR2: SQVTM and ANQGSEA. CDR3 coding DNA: TGCAGCGTGTACCGGGACAGTCCACACGAGCAGTACTTC. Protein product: CSVYRDSPHEQYF.

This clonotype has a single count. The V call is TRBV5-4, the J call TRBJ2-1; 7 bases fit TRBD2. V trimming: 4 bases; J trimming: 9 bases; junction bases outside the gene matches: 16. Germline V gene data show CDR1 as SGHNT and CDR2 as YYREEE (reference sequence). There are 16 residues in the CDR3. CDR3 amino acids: CASSPTAGLGRLEQFF. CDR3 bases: TGTGCCAGCAGCCCTACAGCTGGACTAGGCCGACTTGAGCAGTTCTTC.

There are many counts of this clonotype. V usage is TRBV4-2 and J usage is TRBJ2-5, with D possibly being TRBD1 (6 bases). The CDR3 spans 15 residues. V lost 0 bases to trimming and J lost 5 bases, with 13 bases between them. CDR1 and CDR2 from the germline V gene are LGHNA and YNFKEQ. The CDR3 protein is CASSQEDSSWETQYF. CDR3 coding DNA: TGTGCCAGCAGCCAAGAGGACAGTTCCTGGGAGACCCAGTACTTC.

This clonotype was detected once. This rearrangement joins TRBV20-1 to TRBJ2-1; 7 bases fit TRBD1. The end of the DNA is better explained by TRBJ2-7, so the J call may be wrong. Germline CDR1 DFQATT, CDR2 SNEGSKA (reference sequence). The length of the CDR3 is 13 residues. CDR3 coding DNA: TGCAGCCCCAGGGGGAGCTCCTACAATGAGCAGTACTTC. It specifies CSPRGSSYNEQYF.

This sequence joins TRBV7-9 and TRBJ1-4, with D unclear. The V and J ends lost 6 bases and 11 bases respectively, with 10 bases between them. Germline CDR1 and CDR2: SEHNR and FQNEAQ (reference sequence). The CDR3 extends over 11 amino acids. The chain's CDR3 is CASSYSGKLFF. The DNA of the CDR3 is TGTGCCAGCAGTTACAGCGGGAAACTGTTTTTT.

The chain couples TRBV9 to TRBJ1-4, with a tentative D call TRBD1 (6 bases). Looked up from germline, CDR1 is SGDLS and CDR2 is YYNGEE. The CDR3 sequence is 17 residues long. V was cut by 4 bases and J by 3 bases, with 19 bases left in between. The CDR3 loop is CASSREPGATANEKLFF. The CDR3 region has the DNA TGTGCCAGCAGCCGCGAGCCAGGGGCCACGGCTAATGAAAAACTGTTTTTT. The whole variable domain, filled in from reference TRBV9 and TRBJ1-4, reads DSGVTQTPKHLITATGQRVTLRCSPRSGDLSVYWYQQSLDQGLQFLIQYYNGEERAKGNILERFSAQQFPDLHSELNLSSLELGDSALYFCASSREPGATANEKLFFGSGTQLSVL.

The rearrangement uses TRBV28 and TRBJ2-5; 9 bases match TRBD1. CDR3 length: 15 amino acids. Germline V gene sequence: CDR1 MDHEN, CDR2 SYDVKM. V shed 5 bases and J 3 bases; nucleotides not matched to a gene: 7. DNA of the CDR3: TGTGCCAGCAGTCCTCAGGACAGGGGAGAAGAGACCCAGTACTTC. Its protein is CASSPQDRGEETQYF.

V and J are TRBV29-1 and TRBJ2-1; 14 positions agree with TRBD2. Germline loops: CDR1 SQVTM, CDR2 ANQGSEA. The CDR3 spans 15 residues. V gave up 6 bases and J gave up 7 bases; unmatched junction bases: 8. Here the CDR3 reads CSVGLAGARENEQFF. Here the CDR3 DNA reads TGCAGCGTGGGACTAGCGGGAGCGCGGGAAAATGAGCAGTTCTTC.

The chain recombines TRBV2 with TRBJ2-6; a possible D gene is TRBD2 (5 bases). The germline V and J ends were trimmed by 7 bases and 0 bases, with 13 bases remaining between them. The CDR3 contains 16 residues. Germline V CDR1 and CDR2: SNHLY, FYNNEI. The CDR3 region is CASITEGSSGANVLTF. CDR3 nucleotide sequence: TGTGCCAGCATCACCGAGGGTAGCTCTGGGGCCAACGTCCTGACTTTC.

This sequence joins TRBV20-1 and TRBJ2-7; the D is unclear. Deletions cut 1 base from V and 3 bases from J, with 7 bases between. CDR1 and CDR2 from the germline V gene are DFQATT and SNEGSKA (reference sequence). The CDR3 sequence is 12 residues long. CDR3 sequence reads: CSARVGNYEQYF. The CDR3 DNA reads TGCAGTGCTAGAGTGGGGAACTACGAGCAGTACTTC.